What follows are 5 T cell receptor beta chains derived from one specimen sequenced in a study of cytomegalovirus exposure and HLA in healthy donors. 13 Jbeta primers and 60 Vbeta primers were used for the PCR. Sequenced by immunoSEQ multiplex PCR; TCRdb stores in-frame clones only, minus some. In total, the table holds more than 75,000 clones. Sample: PBMCs. The receptors come from a man aged 50-60 years in good health and CMV-seropositive.

The CDR3 DNA sequence: TGTGCCAGCGCGCGTGGGGACTACGAGCAGTACGTC. It yields the protein CASARGDYEQYV. The V call is TRBV7-9, the J call TRBJ2-7; D gene ambiguous. CDR3 length: 12 residues. Germline V gene data show CDR1 as SEHNR and CDR2 as FQNEAQ (reference sequence). V was pared by 8 bases and J by 3 bases, with 11 bases between.

This rearrangement joins TRBV28 to TRBJ1-3; D gene unclear. Germline-derived CDR1 and CDR2 are MDHEN and SYDVKM. This CDR3 spans 12 amino acids. V lost 1 base and J 4 bases, leaving 2 bases between the germline ends. The CDR3 here is CASSLSGNTIYF. The CDR3 DNA follows: TGTGCCAGCAGTTTATCAGGAAACACCATATATTTT. Using reference TRBV28 and TRBJ1-3 for the parts outside the CDR3, the full variable domain is DVKVTQSSRYLVKRTGEKVFLECVQDMDHENMFWYRQDPGLGLRLIYFSYDVKMKEKGDIPEGYSVSREKKERFSLILESASTNQTSMYLCASSLSGNTIYFGEGSWLTVV.

The genes are TRBV5-8 and TRBJ2-7; TRBD2 agrees at 9 bases. V dropped 2 bases and J dropped 7; count of bases not matched to a gene: 7. The length of the CDR3 is 14 residues. Looked up from germline, CDR1 is SGHTS and CDR2 is YDEGEE. In DNA, the CDR3 is TGTGCCAGCAGCTTTGCGGGAGGGCCGTGGGAGCAGTACTTC. It encodes CASSFAGGPWEQYF.

The rearrangement uses TRBV11-2 and TRBJ1-2; D is unresolved. V lost 5 bases and J lost 4, with 11 bases in between. Germline V lookup: CDR1 SGHAT, CDR2 FQNNGV. The CDR3 totals 13 residues. CDR3 in DNA: TGTGCCAGCAGCCGAATCGGAGCCTATGGCTACACCTTC. Translating it yields CASSRIGAYGYTF.

This chain links TRBV12-5 with TRBJ2-3, with TRBD2 as a possible D gene (5 bases). In germline, CDR1 is LGHNT, CDR2 FRNRAP. This CDR3 contains 14 residues. CDR3: CASGEPLGTDTQYF. CDR3 in DNA: TGTGCCTCCGGGGAGCCCTTAGGCACAGATACGCAGTATTTT.